Sequencing of this T cell receptor (beta chain) was carried out in a study of blood T cell repertoires in COVID-19. Using immunoSEQ multiplex PCR, the repertoire was profiled, and TCRdb retains in-frame clones only, with some absent. The sample lists roughly 150,000 clones, 88% seen once, with roughly 2% in the top ten. The germline V gene encodes CDR1 SGHRS and CDR2 YFSETQ. This CDR3 comprises 15 residues. V was cut by 5 bases and J by 0 bases, with 15 bases left in between. The receptor was derived from a man between 50 and 59 years old who had recovered from COVID-19. The chain uses TRBV5-1 and TRBJ2-7, with a weak D call TRBD1 (6 bases). The sample consisted of peripheral blood. The CDR3 region has the DNA TGCGCCAGCAGTCTGGACAGAACACGCTCCTACGAGCAGTACTTC. The encoded protein is CASSLDRTRSYEQYF.